This record concerns one T cell receptor beta chain sequence. Its antigen is still unknown. CD4+ cell separation produced CD45RA+ naive and CD45RA-negative memory subsets. Deletions cut 3 bases from V and 2 bases from J, with 24 bases between. The CDR3 runs 19 residues. The V gene's germline CDR1 is MDHEN and CDR2 SYDVKM. The record originates from a study of shared clonotypes between healthy human individuals. Study findings and constraints: Some naive CD4 clonotypes, roughly 4.7%, turned up in common across a few donors. It was expected that sequencing depth would affect clonotype sharing among donors.

When replicate PCRs were run on sorted subsets, they used approximately 0.2 ug DNA, about 30,000 T cell genomes. The protocol was immunoSEQ multiplex PCR, while the TCRdb copy is restricted to in-frame clones and leaves out a portion. This sample carries more than 2,000,000 clones, approximately 93% of them seen once, and the ten largest clones take about 0.39%. This TCR came from a man younger than 35 in good health. Some clones in this sample may be carry-over from other donors' samples. Sequencing input: naive CD4+ T cells from PBMCs. Subset reported: CD45RA+ positively selected. The chain recombines TRBV28 with TRBJ2-3; D possibly corresponds to TRBD2 (6 bases). Here the CDR3 reads CASSFVWSLRGLPTDTQYF. Here the CDR3 DNA reads TGTGCCAGCAGTTTTGTGTGGTCTTTACGGGGGTTGCCCACAGATACGCAGTATTTT.